Listed here are 31 T cell receptor beta chains from one sample, sequenced in a study of OX40 agonist ivuxolimab in advanced cancers. Repertoires were generated with immunoSEQ multiplex PCR, while TCRdb's copy carries only in-frame clones and drops some. The data contain under 65,000 clones, roughly nine tenths of them singletons. This material consisted of CD4+ or CD8+ T cells sorted from blood, taken in a trial of the OX40 agonist ivuxolimab. All receptors come from an adult with an advanced solid tumor such as melanoma, head and neck, liver or kidney cancer.

This clone was seen a single time. This sequence joins TRBV10-1 and TRBJ2-3; 13 bases line up with TRBD2. The CDR3 runs 14 residues. The V and J ends lost 6 bases and 5 bases, in that order; junction bases with no gene match: 2. Germline V lookup: CDR1 WNHNN, CDR2 SYGVQD (reference sequence). CDR3 sequence (DNA): TGCGCCAGCAGGGGACTAGCGGGGAGAGATACGCAGTATTTT. Amino acid sequence: CASRGLAGRDTQYF.

The chain couples TRBV6-1 to TRBJ2-7; the match to TRBD1 covers 10 bases. Trimming took 2 bases from V and 6 from J; bases not matched to a gene: 10. CDR1 and CDR2 (germline): MNHNS, SASEGT. The CDR3 runs to 16 residues. Here the CDR3 DNA reads TGTGCCAGCAGTGAACCTCTGGGACAGGGGCAAGGCGAGCAGTACTTC. This gives the protein CASSEPLGQGQGEQYF.

In the case of this clone: The same CDR3 also results from other DNA sequences found in this sample. V gene TRBV30 combines with J gene TRBJ2-5; tentatively, D is TRBD1 (6 bases). CDR3 size: 16 residues. The germline V gene encodes CDR1 GTSNPN and CDR2 SVGIG (reference sequence). Trimming removed 0 bases at V and 1 base at J, with 15 bases between. CDR3 coding DNA: TGTGCCTGGAGTGTAAACCCCCAGGGGATCCAAGAGACCCAGTACTTC. It codes for CAWSVNPQGIQETQYF.

The chain couples TRBV30 to TRBJ2-5; D may be TRBD2 (5 bases). The V end lost 3 bases, the J end lost 5 bases, and 10 bases lay between the germline ends. The CDR3 runs 12 residues. Germline values: CDR1 GTSNPN, CDR2 SVGIG (reference sequence). CDR3 residues: CAWSGLMETQYF. The CDR3 nucleotides are TGTGCCTGGAGCGGACTGATGGAGACCCAGTACTTC.

The chain couples TRBV19 to TRBJ2-2; 7 bases are shared with TRBD2. J lost 5 bases, V lost 10 bases, and 13 bases had no gene match. Germline V lookup: CDR1 LNHDA, CDR2 SQIVND (reference sequence). This CDR3 contains 15 residues. In nucleotides, the CDR3 is TGTGCCACCAAACCTGGCGGGAGTGGTACCGGGGAGCTGTTTTTT. It is translated as CATKPGGSGTGELFF.

The DNA of the CDR3 is TGTGCCAGCAGCTTAGTTGGGACTAGCAACACCGGGGAGCTGTTTTTT. As protein: CASSLVGTSNTGELFF. The V call is TRBV7-2, the J call TRBJ2-2; 9 positions agree with TRBD2. Looked up from germline, CDR1 is SGHTA and CDR2 is FQGNSA. The CDR3 is made up of 16 amino acids. V was pared by 1 base and J by 2 bases, with 2 bases of the junction left unmatched.

The V call is TRBV5-6, the J call TRBJ1-1; weak D call: TRBD1 (5 bases). This CDR3 is built from 15 residues. Germline V gene sequence: CDR1 SGHDT, CDR2 YYEEEE. Trimming shortened V by 2 bases and J by 1 base, and 12 bases separated the two germline ends. CDR3 amino acids: CASSFLGPGNTEAFF. CDR3 coding DNA: TGTGCCAGCAGCTTTCTGGGACCGGGGAACACTGAAGCTTTCTTT.

This clone showed up just once. This rearrangement joins TRBV19 to TRBJ2-1, with TRBD2 matching over 13 bases. The J segment lost 4 bases and the V segment lost 0 bases, leaving 6 bases of the junction unmatched. Germline V gene lookup returns CDR1 LNHDA and CDR2 SQIVND (reference sequence). The CDR3 contains 18 residues. CDR3 residues: CASSIETSGGAVYNEQFF. CDR3 sequence (DNA): TGTGCCAGTAGTATAGAAACTAGCGGGGGGGCAGTATACAATGAGCAGTTCTTC.

The chain has TRBV18 and TRBJ1-2; D uncertain. CDR3 length equals 13 residues. Trimming pared 2 bases from V and 2 bases from J, leaving 6 bases between. Germline lookup yields CDR1 KGHSH and CDR2 LQKENI. The DNA of the CDR3 is TGTGCCAGCTCACCAGCGGGGAACTATGGCTACACCTTC. Its protein product is CASSPAGNYGYTF.

The chain couples TRBV6-1 to TRBJ2-1; a weak D match, TRBD1 (6 bases). This CDR3 has 15 amino acids. The V end lost 3 bases, the J end lost 4 bases, and 13 bases lay between the germline ends. CDR1 is MNHNS, CDR2 SASEGT, per germline. The CDR3: CASSETGALYNEQFF. The DNA for the CDR3 is TGTGCCAGCAGTGAGACAGGAGCCCTATACAATGAGCAGTTCTTC.

This rearrangement joins TRBV4-3 to TRBJ2-2; weak D call: TRBD2 (5 bases). With 1 base removed from V and 6 bases from J, the gap between germline ends came to 21 bases. The CDR3 consists of 18 residues. The germline CDR1 and CDR2 sequences are LGHNA and YSLEER. The CDR3 reads CASSQGSSETMGPGELFF. The CDR3 DNA reads as TGCGCCAGCAGCCAAGGTAGTAGTGAGACTATGGGTCCCGGGGAGCTGTTTTTT.

V is TRBV4-1 and J is TRBJ2-3, with TRBD1 identical over 8 bases. The length of the CDR3 is 16 residues. Germline trimming cut 1 base from V and 6 bases from J; bases unmatched to any gene: 9. CDR1 is MGHRA and CDR2 is YSYEKL in the germline V gene. In DNA form, the CDR3 reads TGCGCCAGCAGCCAAGGTCCCAGGGGGCGAGCGGATACGCAGTATTTT. It encodes CASSQGPRGRADTQYF.

J is TRBJ2-7 and V is TRBV7-6, with 9 nucleotides matching TRBD2. CDR3 size: 19 residues. Trimming cost V 1 base and J 5 bases; bases outside gene matches: 18. CDR1 is SGHVS and CDR2 is FNYEAQ in the germline V gene. The CDR3 DNA reads TGTGCCAGCAGCTTAGTATCGGGACTAGCTCTAGCGGGAACTCACGAGCAGTACTTC. This gives the protein CASSLVSGLALAGTHEQYF.

The chain uses TRBV9 and TRBJ2-1, with D maybe TRBD1 (6 bases). Germline V gene data show CDR1 as SGDLS and CDR2 as YYNGEE. CDR3 length equals 15 residues. The germline V and J ends were trimmed by 2 bases and 3 bases, with 12 bases remaining between them. The CDR3: CASSVRDTYYNEQFF. The CDR3 DNA reads TGTGCCAGCAGCGTCAGGGACACCTACTACAATGAGCAGTTCTTC. The full variable domain, in which reference TRBV9 and TRBJ2-1 provide the parts outside the CDR3, is DSGVTQTPKHLITATGQRVTLRCSPRSGDLSVYWYQQSLDQGLQFLIQYYNGEERAKGNILERFSAQQFPDLHSELNLSSLELGDSALYFCASSVRDTYYNEQFFGPGTRLTVL.

This clone was detected a few times. The chain uses TRBV19 and TRBJ2-3; 11 nucleotides match TRBD2. CDR1 LNHDA and CDR2 SQIVND come from the germline V gene (reference sequence). This CDR3 has 15 amino acids. Unmatched junction bases numbered 6, after V lost 8 bases and J lost 2 bases. The CDR3 bases are TGTGCCAGTGGGTGGACTAGCGGGTACACAGATACGCAGTATTTT. As protein: CASGWTSGYTDTQYF.

V and J are TRBV18 and TRBJ1-2; 7 bases fit TRBD1. Germline trimming cut 5 bases from V and 8 bases from J; bases unmatched to any gene: 14. The germline V gene has CDR1 KGHSH and CDR2 LQKENI. This CDR3 is built from 15 residues. CDR3 in DNA: TGTGCCAGCTCAAGCGGACAGGTCAAACAGAGAGGCTACACCTTC. Translating gives CASSSGQVKQRGYTF.

The rearrangement links TRBV18 to TRBJ2-7; perhaps TRBD2 as D (5 bases). There are 15 residues in the CDR3. Per germline, CDR1 KGHSH and CDR2 LQKENI. Between the trimmed V and J ends, which lost 1 base and 2 bases, there was a span of 12 bases. The CDR3 here is CASSPRGSDTYEQYF. CDR3 DNA: TGTGCCAGCTCACCACGAGGGTCAGATACCTACGAGCAGTACTTC. The whole variable domain, filled in from reference TRBV18 and TRBJ2-7, reads NAGVMQNPRHLVRRRGQEARLRCSPMKGHSHVYWYRQLPEEGLKFMVYLQKENIIDESGMPKERFSAEFPKEGPSILRIQQVVRGDSAAYFCASSPRGSDTYEQYFGPGTRLTVT.

This chain uses TRBV7-6 with TRBJ2-1, with 9 positions matching TRBD1. Looked up from germline, CDR1 is SGHVS and CDR2 is FNYEAQ. The CDR3 runs to 13 residues. The ends lost 5 bases at V and 8 bases at J; junction bases unmatched: 4. The DNA of the CDR3 is TGTGCCAGCAGCCCCCGGGACAGGGATGAGCAGTTCTTC. Translated: CASSPRDRDEQFF.

The chain joins TRBV4-3 to TRBJ2-5; TRBD2 matches 11 bases. In germline, CDR1 is LGHNA, CDR2 YSLEER. The CDR3 length is 17 residues. V trimming: 1 base; J trimming: 6 bases; junction bases outside the gene matches: 10. This chain's CDR3 is CASSQGTTSGGPKTQYF. CDR3 nucleotides: TGCGCCAGCAGCCAAGGAACAACTAGCGGGGGTCCGAAGACCCAGTACTTC.

This chain uses TRBV30 with TRBJ1-1; TRBD1 might be the D (5 bases). Looked up from germline, CDR1 is GTSNPN and CDR2 is SVGIG (reference sequence). Trimming pared 7 bases from V and 1 base from J, leaving 13 bases between. The CDR3 is made up of 13 amino acids. CDR3 nucleotide sequence: TGTGCCTCCCGAGGTGGGGGGAACACTGAAGCTTTCTTT. This translates into CASRGGGNTEAFF.

The genes are TRBV19 and TRBJ2-1; 7 nucleotides match TRBD1. The CDR3 is 15 amino acids. The V gene's germline CDR1 is LNHDA and CDR2 SQIVND (reference sequence). The J segment lost 6 bases and the V segment lost 4 bases, leaving 9 bases of the junction unmatched. CDR3 nucleotide sequence: TGTGCCAGTAGTACAACAGGGGTCTTGGGCAATGAGCAGTTCTTC. Its protein product is CASSTTGVLGNEQFF. Variable domain in full (rest from reference TRBV19 and TRBJ2-1): DGGITQSPKYLFRKEGQNVTLSCEQNLNHDAMYWYRQDPGQGLRLIYYSQIVNDFQKGDIAEGYSVSREKKESFPLTVTSAQKNPTAFYLCASSTTGVLGNEQFFGPGTRLTVL.

The CDR3: CASSYGQEAFF. The CDR3 DNA follows: TGTGCCAGCAGTTACGGGCAGGAGGCTTTCTTT. The V call is TRBV6-5, the J call TRBJ1-1, with D uncertain. CDR1 and CDR2 from the germline V gene are MNHEY and SVGAGI. The V gene lost 2 bases and the J gene lost 11 bases, with 9 bases spanning the gap. The CDR3 is made up of 11 amino acids.

This chain joins TRBV11-2 and TRBJ2-7; TRBD1 is a possible D gene (6 bases). Trimming shortened V by 1 base and J by 4 bases, and 14 bases separated the two germline ends. From germline, CDR1 is SGHAT and CDR2 FQNNGV. This CDR3 has 15 residues. The DNA for the CDR3 is TGTGCCAGCAGCTTAGGGCCAGGGGTTTGGTACGAGCAGTACTTC. Protein: CASSLGPGVWYEQYF.

Here the CDR3 reads CASSYGPANTEAFF. CDR3 sequence (DNA): TGTGCCAGCAGTTACGGCCCAGCGAACACTGAAGCTTTCTTT. The genes are TRBV6-6 and TRBJ1-1, with D uncertain. V lost 2 bases and J 1 base, leaving 8 bases between the germline ends. The CDR3 runs 14 residues. Germline V lookup: CDR1 MNHNY, CDR2 SVGAGI (reference sequence).

The V and J genes are TRBV28 and TRBJ2-1; 7 bases agree with TRBD2. This CDR3 has 17 residues. Germline-derived CDR1 and CDR2 are MDHEN and SYDVKM. Losses at the gene ends were 7 bases for V and 4 bases for J; bases not matched to a gene: 16. The CDR3 here is CASTLGGVLSIYNEQFF. The CDR3 coding sequence is TGTGCCAGCACCCTTGGGGGGGTCTTATCCATATACAATGAGCAGTTCTTC.

The chain couples TRBV29-1 to TRBJ2-7; D tentatively reads TRBD1 or TRBD2 (5 bases each). Germline-derived CDR1 and CDR2 are SQVTM and ANQGSEA. The CDR3 has 15 amino acids. V lost 5 bases to trimming and J lost 0 bases, with 17 bases between them. This CDR3 reads CSVYGETGGSYEQYF. The DNA for the CDR3 is TGCAGCGTTTACGGGGAAACAGGCGGCTCCTACGAGCAGTACTTC.

This chain uses TRBV5-1 with TRBJ2-5; 10 bases are shared with TRBD2. V lost 3 bases, J lost 4 bases, and 12 bases stayed unmatched. Looked up from germline, CDR1 is SGHRS and CDR2 is YFSETQ. CDR3 size: 17 residues. CDR3 DNA: TGCGCCAGCAGCTCCTTAGCGGGAGGCCCTGGGGGAGAGACCCAGTACTTC. Translating it yields CASSSLAGGPGGETQYF.

The chain is built from TRBV14 and TRBJ1-2; D gene ambiguous. The V gene's germline CDR1 is SGHDN and CDR2 FVKESK. V was clipped by 0 bases and J by 2 bases, with 4 bases between them. The CDR3 is made up of 13 amino acids. CDR3 DNA: TGTGCCAGCAGCCAAGACAGGAACTATGGCTACACCTTC. Its protein is CASSQDRNYGYTF.

The chain is built from TRBV30 and TRBJ2-2; D is unresolved. Germline V gives CDR1 GTSNPN, CDR2 SVGIG (reference sequence). The CDR3 runs to 15 residues. V dropped 1 base and J dropped 0 bases, with 9 bases sitting between them. CDR3 sequence: CAWSGRLPNTGELFF. The CDR3 region has the DNA TGTGCCTGGAGTGGGCGCCTCCCGAACACCGGGGAGCTGTTTTTT.

The chain carries TRBV10-3 and TRBJ1-3; no reliable D call. The germline V gene encodes CDR1 ENHRY and CDR2 SYGVKD. This CDR3 is built from 14 residues. The V end was cut by 3 bases, the J end by 0 bases, with 6 bases between. The CDR3 is CAISDGNSGNTIYF. Written as DNA, the CDR3 is TGTGCCATCAGTGATGGGAACTCTGGAAACACCATATATTTT.

The V and J genes are TRBV28 and TRBJ1-4, with no clear D. The ends were cut back, 6 bases at V and 7 bases at J, with 27 bases in the middle. This CDR3 region has 18 residues. Germline loops: CDR1 MDHEN, CDR2 SYDVKM. The CDR3 reads CASSPRGFKEGLGEKLFF. In nucleotides, the CDR3 is TGTGCCAGCAGCCCCCGGGGTTTCAAAGAGGGCCTAGGTGAAAAACTGTTTTTT.